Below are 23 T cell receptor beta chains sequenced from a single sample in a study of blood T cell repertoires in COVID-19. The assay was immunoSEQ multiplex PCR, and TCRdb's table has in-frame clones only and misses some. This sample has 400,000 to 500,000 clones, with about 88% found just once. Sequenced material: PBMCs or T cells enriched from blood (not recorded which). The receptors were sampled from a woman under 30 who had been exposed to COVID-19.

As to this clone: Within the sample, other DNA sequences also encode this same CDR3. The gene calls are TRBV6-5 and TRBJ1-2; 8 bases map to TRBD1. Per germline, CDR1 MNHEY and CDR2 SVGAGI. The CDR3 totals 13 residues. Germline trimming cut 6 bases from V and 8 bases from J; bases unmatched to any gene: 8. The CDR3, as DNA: TGTGCCAGCAGCTTGGACAGGGTAGGAGGCTACACCTTC. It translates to CASSLDRVGGYTF.

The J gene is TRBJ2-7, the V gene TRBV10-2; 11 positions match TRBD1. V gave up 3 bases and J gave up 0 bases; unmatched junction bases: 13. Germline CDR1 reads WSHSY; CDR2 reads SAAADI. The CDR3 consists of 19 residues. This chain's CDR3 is CASSDGQGAVREDSYEQYF. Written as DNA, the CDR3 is TGCGCCAGCAGTGACGGACAGGGGGCGGTGCGGGAGGACTCCTACGAGCAGTACTTC.

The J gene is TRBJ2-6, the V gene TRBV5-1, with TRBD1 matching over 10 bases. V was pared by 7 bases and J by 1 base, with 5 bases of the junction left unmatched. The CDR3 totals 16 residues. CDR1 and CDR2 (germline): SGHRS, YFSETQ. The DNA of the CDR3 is TGCGCCAGCCTAGGGGACAGGGGTTCTGGGGCCAACGTCCTGACTTTC. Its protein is CASLGDRGSGANVLTF.

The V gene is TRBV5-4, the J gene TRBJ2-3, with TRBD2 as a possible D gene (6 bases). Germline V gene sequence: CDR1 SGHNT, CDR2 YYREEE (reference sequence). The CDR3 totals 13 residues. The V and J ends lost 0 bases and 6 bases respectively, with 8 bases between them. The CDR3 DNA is TGTGCCAGCAGCTTGGCCCTAGCGGATACGCAGTATTTT. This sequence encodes CASSLALADTQYF. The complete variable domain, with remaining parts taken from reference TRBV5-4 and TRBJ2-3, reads ETGVTQSPTHLIKTRGQQVTLRCSSQSGHNTVSWYQQALGQGPQFIFQYYREEENGRGNFPPRFSGLQFPNYSSELNVNALELDDSALYLCASSLALADTQYFGPGTRLTVL.

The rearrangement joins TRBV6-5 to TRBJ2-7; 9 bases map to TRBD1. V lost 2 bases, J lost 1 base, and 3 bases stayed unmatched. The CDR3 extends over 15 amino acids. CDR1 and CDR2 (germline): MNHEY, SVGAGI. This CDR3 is CASSYGQGPSYEQYF. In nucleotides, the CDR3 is TGTGCCAGCAGTTACGGACAGGGGCCTTCCTACGAGCAGTACTTC.

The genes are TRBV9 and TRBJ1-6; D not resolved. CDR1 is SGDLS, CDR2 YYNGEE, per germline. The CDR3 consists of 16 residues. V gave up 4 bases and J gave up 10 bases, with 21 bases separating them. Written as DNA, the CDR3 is TGTGCCAGCAGCCCCGGAAGCAGCGGGGATGGATCACCCCTCCACTTT. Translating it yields CASSPGSSGDGSPLHF. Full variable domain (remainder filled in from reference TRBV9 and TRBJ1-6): DSGVTQTPKHLITATGQRVTLRCSPRSGDLSVYWYQQSLDQGLQFLIQYYNGEERAKGNILERFSAQQFPDLHSELNLSSLELGDSALYFCASSPGSSGDGSPLHFGNGTRLTVT.

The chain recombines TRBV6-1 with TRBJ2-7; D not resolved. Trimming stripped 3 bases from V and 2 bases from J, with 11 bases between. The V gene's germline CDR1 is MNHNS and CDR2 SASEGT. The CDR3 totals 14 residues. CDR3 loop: CASSDNSITYEQYF. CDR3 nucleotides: TGTGCCAGCAGTGATAACAGCATCACCTACGAGCAGTACTTC.

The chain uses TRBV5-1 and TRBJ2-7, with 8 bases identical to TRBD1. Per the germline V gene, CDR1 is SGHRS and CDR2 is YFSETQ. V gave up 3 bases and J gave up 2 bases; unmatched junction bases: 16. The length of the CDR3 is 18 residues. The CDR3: CASSSQGQGSSKTYEQYF. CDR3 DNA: TGCGCCAGCAGCTCACAAGGACAGGGTAGTAGCAAAACCTACGAGCAGTACTTC.

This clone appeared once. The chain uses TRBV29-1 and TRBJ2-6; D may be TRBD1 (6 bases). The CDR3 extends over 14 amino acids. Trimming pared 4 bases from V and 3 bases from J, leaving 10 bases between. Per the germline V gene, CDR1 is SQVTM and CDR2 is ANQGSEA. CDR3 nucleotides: TGCAGCGTTGGGGGGCCTGGTGGGGCCAACGTCCTGACTTTC. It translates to CSVGGPGGANVLTF.

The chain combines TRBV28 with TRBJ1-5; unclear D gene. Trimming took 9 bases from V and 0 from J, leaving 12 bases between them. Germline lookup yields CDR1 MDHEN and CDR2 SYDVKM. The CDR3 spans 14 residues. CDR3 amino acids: CASQTVNSNQPQHF. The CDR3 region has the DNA TGTGCCAGTCAAACGGTTAATAGCAATCAGCCCCAGCATTTT. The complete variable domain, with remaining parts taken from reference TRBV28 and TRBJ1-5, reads DVKVTQSSRYLVKRTGEKVFLECVQDMDHENMFWYRQDPGLGLRLIYFSYDVKMKEKGDIPEGYSVSREKKERFSLILESASTNQTSMYLCASQTVNSNQPQHFGDGTRLSIL.

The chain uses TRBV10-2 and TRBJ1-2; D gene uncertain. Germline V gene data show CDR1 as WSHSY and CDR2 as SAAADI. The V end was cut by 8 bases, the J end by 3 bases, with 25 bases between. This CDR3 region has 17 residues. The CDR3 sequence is CASGPETSSGIHYGYTF. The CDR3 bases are TGCGCCAGCGGTCCCGAAACATCCAGCGGGATTCACTATGGCTACACCTTC.

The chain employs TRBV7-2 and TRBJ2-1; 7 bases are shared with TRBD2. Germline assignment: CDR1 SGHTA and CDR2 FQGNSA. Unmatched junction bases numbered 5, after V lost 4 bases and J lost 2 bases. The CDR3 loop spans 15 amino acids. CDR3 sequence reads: CASSSAGTTYNEQFF. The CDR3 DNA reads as TGTGCCAGCAGCTCCGCCGGGACTACCTACAATGAGCAGTTCTTC.

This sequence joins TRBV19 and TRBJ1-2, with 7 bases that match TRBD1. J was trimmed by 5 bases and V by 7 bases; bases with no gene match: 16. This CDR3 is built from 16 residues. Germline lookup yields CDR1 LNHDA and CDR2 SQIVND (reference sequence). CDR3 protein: CASNPWGMDRQYGYTF. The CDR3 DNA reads TGTGCCAGTAACCCGTGGGGGATGGACAGGCAGTATGGCTACACCTTC.

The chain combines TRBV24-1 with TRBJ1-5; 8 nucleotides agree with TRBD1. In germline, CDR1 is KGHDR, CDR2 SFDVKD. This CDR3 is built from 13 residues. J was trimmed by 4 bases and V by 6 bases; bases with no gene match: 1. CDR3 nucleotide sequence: TGTGCCACCAGTTGGACAGGGAATCAGCCCCAGCATTTT. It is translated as CATSWTGNQPQHF.

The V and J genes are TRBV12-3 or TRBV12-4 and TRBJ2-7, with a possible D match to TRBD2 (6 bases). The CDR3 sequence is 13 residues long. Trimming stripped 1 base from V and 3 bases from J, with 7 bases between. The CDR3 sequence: CASSLGDFYEQYF. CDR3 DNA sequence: TGTGCCAGCAGTTTAGGGGACTTCTACGAGCAGTACTTC.

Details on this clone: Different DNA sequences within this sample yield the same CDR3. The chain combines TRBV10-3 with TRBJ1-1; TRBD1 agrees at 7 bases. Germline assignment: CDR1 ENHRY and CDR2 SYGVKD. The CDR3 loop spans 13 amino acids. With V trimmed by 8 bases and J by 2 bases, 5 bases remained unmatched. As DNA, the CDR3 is TGTGCCATCTCTGGGACAGCTAACACTGAAGCTTTCTTT. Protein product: CAISGTANTEAFF.

The CDR3: CASSMSGTGSTDTQYF. CDR3 nucleotides: TGTGCCAGCAGCATGTCCGGGACAGGGAGCACAGATACGCAGTATTTT. The J gene is TRBJ2-3, the V gene TRBV9; 9 nucleotides align to TRBD1. The V gene end was trimmed by 4 bases and the J gene end by 0 bases; junction bases not matched to a gene: 6. The CDR3 sequence is 16 residues long. Germline V gives CDR1 SGDLS, CDR2 YYNGEE.

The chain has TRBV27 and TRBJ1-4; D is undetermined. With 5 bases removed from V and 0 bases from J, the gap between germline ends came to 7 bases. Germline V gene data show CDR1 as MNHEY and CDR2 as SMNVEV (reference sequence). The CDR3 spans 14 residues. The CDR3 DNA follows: TGTGCCAGCAGTCCTATTGCAACTAATGAAAAACTGTTTTTT. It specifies CASSPIATNEKLFF.

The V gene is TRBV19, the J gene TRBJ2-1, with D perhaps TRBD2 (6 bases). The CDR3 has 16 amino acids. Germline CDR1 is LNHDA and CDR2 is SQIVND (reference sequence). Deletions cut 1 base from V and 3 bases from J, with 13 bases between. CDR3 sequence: CASSIGGGRNYNEQFF. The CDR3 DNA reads TGTGCCAGTAGTATAGGTGGGGGGAGAAACTACAATGAGCAGTTCTTC.

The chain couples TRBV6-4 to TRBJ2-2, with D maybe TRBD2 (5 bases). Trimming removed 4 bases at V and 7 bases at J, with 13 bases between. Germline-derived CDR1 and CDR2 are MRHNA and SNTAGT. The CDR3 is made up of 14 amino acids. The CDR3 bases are TGTGCCAGCAGTGTACTAGGGAGTGGCGGGGAGCTGTTTTTT. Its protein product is CASSVLGSGGELFF.

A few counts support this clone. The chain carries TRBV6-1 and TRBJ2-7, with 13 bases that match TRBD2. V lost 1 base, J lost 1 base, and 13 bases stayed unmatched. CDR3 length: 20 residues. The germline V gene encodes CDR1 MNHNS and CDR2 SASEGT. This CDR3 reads CASSEEKRTSGGFVSYEQYF. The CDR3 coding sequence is TGTGCCAGCAGTGAAGAAAAAAGGACTAGCGGGGGATTTGTATCCTACGAGCAGTACTTC.

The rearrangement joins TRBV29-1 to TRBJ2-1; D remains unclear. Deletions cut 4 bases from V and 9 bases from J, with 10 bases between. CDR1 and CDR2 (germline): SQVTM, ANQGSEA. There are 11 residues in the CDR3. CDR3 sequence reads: CSVVALGEQFF. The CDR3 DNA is TGCAGCGTTGTAGCTTTGGGTGAGCAGTTCTTC.

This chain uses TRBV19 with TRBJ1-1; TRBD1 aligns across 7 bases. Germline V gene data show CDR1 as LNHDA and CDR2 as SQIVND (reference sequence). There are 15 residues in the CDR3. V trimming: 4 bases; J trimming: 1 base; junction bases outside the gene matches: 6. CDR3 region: CASSRNRGPNTEAFF. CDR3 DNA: TGTGCCAGTAGTAGAAACAGGGGACCGAACACTGAAGCTTTCTTT.